This TCR beta chain was identified during a study of cytomegalovirus exposure and HLA in healthy donors. Background on the study: T cells numbering some 170 million yielded 117 million unique TCR beta sequences in an earlier analysis.

With regard to this clone: The antigen is unknown.

The germline V gene encodes CDR1 LGHNA and CDR2 YSLEER. J lost 5 bases, V lost 2 bases, and 11 bases had no gene match. This CDR3 is built from 17 residues. The study's findings and limits: By a later analysis, the bulk of CMV-associated TCR beta chains appeared HLA-restricted.

Use of 60 Vbeta and 13 Jbeta primers characterized the PCR. Measured with immunoSEQ multiplex PCR; TCRdb has only the in-frame clones, and not every one. The sample consists of roughly 160,000 clones, around four fifths of them appearing once. Sequencing input: PBMCs. The source of this sequence is a woman between 45 and 65 years old in good health and CMV-seronegative. The chain joins TRBV4-3 to TRBJ2-7; 11 nucleotides align to TRBD2. The CDR3 loop reads CASSQTIRLAGSDEQYF. The CDR3 region has the DNA TGCGCCAGCAGCCAAACGATCAGACTAGCGGGGTCGGACGAGCAGTACTTC.